A selection of T cell receptor beta chains follows, all from one sample in a study of CD8 T cells in Susac syndrome. Each CDR3 protein gets one entry after TCRdb re-called the immunoSEQ multiplex PCR reads with MiXCR. Of about 90,000 distinct CDR3 sequences in the sample, 85% to 95% are singletons; the top ten hold around 0.31%. Sequencing was performed on CD8+ T cells from PBMCs. The source of these receptors is a human donor in good health. Both conserved end residues are part of each CDR3. The D gene is left open where the match is weak. Clone size is not always given. Where it is, it says once, few, many or a class for expanded clones.

>TRBV29-1|TRBJ2-1|-|TRBD2
CSAVTREGSLHYNEQFF
TGCAGCGCCGTAACTAGGGAGGGATCACTCCACTACAATGAGCAGTTCTTC
>TRBV18|TRBJ2-2|-|TRBD1
CASSRETGANTGELFF
TGTGCCAGCTCACGGGAGACAGGGGCGAACACCGGGGAGCTGTTTTTT
>TRBV9|TRBJ2-2|-|-
CASSARGLAGELFF
TGTGCCAGCAGCGCCCGGGGTCTGGCCGGGGAGCTGTTTTTT
>TRBV5-1|TRBJ1-2|-|-
CASSLGGEVGGYTF
TGCGCCAGCAGCTTAGGAGGGGAGGTTGGCGGCTACACCTTC
>TRBV6-1|TRBJ2-7|-|TRBD2
CASSPIAGGYYEQYF
TGTGCCAGCAGCCCCATAGCGGGGGGGTATTACGAGCAGTACTTC
>TRBV6-2/TRBV6-3|TRBJ2-7|-|-
CASSRNYEQYF
TGTGCCAGCAGTCGGAACTACGAGCAGTACTTC
>TRBV5-1|TRBJ2-5|-|-
CASSLTRSGWKETQYF
TGCGCCAGCAGCCTGACCCGGAGCGGGTGGAAAGAGACCCAGTACTTC
>TRBV7-3|TRBJ2-7|-|-
CASSRTDYEQYF
TGTGCCAGCAGCCGGACAGATTACGAGCAGTACTTC
>TRBV20-1|TRBJ1-1|-|TRBD1
CSASGTGANTEAFF
TGCAGTGCTTCGGGGACAGGGGCGAACACTGAAGCTTTCTTT
>TRBV7-8|TRBJ2-2|-|TRBD2
CASSAGTSEFGELFF
TGTGCCAGCAGCGCCGGGACTAGCGAATTCGGGGAGCTGTTTTTT
>TRBV4-1|TRBJ2-5|-|TRBD2
CASSQKLAGDIQETQYF
TGCGCCAGCAGCCAGAAACTAGCGGGGGACATCCAAGAGACCCAGTACTTC
>TRBV19|TRBJ2-1|once|-
CASSPSSGPDSYNEQFF
TGTGCCAGTAGTCCCTCCTCAGGGCCCGACTCCTACAATGAGCAGTTCTTC
>TRBV7-9|TRBJ2-1|-|TRBD1
CASSPTGGYYNEQFF
TGTGCCAGCAGCCCCACAGGGGGCTACTACAATGAGCAGTTCTTC
>TRBV20-1|TRBJ1-1|once|TRBD1
CSATKTGRNTEAFF
TGCAGTGCTACTAAGACAGGGCGGAACACTGAAGCTTTCTTT
>TRBV29-1|TRBJ2-1|-|TRBD2
CSEAGGDYSYNEQFF
TGCAGCGAAGCCGGTGGGGACTACTCCTACAATGAGCAGTTCTTC
>TRBV9|TRBJ1-5|-|-
CASIEGPNQPQHF
TGTGCCAGCATTGAGGGACCAAATCAGCCCCAGCATTTT
>TRBV4-1|TRBJ2-4|-|-
CASSQDPRLAKNIQYF
TGCGCCAGCAGCCAAGATCCCAGACTAGCCAAAAACATTCAGTACTTC
>TRBV10-2|TRBJ1-1|-|-
CASSGTVNTEAFF
TGCGCCAGCAGTGGGACAGTAAACACTGAAGCTTTCTTT
>TRBV6-1|TRBJ2-7|-|-
CATSRGDHEQYF
TGTGCCACCTCGAGGGGGGACCACGAGCAGTACTTC
>TRBV18|TRBJ2-3|-|-
CASSPGLGTDTQYF
TGTGCCAGCTCACCGGGGCTTGGCACAGATACGCAGTATTTT
>TRBV12-3/TRBV12-4|TRBJ2-7|once|-
CASRVAGLLEQYF
TGTGCCAGCAGGGTCGCGGGACTTCTCGAGCAGTACTTC
>TRBV7-9|TRBJ1-6|-|-
CASSGSGGPLLEALHF
TGTGCCAGCAGCGGCTCGGGGGGGCCCCTCTTAGAAGCCCTCCACTTT
>TRBV19|TRBJ2-2|-|-
CASSTDTENTGELFF
TGTGCCAGTAGTACAGACACCGAAAACACCGGGGAGCTGTTTTTT
>TRBV7-3|TRBJ2-3|-|TRBD2
CASSPVPSGSTDTQYF
TGTGCCAGCAGCCCCGTTCCTAGCGGGAGCACAGATACGCAGTATTTT
>TRBV7-6|TRBJ1-1|-|-
CASSGSGTLEAFF
TGTGCCAGCAGCGGCTCCGGGACGCTTGAAGCTTTCTTT
>TRBV14|TRBJ1-3|-|-
CASSQGVRNTIYF
TGTGCCAGCAGCCAAGGGGTCAGAAACACCATATATTTT
>TRBV24-1|TRBJ1-1|-|-
CATSDLVFDSWGPNTEAFF
TGTGCCACCAGTGATTTGGTTTTCGATTCTTGGGGACCCAACACTGAAGCTTTCTTT
>TRBV29-1|TRBJ1-1|-|TRBD1
CSVAGGEGNTEAFF
TGCAGCGTTGCAGGGGGCGAGGGAAACACTGAAGCTTTCTTT
>TRBV10-3|TRBJ2-7|-|TRBD2
CAISDGDYTYEQYF
TGTGCCATCAGTGACGGGGACTATACTTACGAGCAGTACTTC
>TRBV24-1|TRBJ2-1|-|TRBD1
CATSTGGSEQFF
TGTGCCACCAGTACAGGGGGCAGTGAGCAGTTCTTC
>TRBV20-1|TRBJ2-2|-|TRBD2
CSAILSGGVTGELFF
TGCAGTGCTATCCTAAGCGGGGGGGTGACCGGGGAGCTGTTTTTT
>TRBV5-6|TRBJ2-3|-|TRBD2
CASSLPRGGVDTQYF
TGTGCCAGCAGCTTGCCCCGGGGGGGCGTAGATACGCAGTATTTT
>TRBV5-1|TRBJ2-7|-|TRBD1
CASAQGLSYEQYF
TGCGCCAGCGCACAGGGGCTCTCCTACGAGCAGTACTTC
>TRBV7-8|TRBJ1-1|-|-
CASSAKEWGAFF
TGTGCCAGCAGCGCCAAAGAGTGGGGAGCTTTCTTT